This passage covers 10 T cell receptor beta chains from one sample sequenced in a study of cytomegalovirus exposure and HLA in healthy donors. The primer mix had 60 Vbeta and 13 Jbeta primers. The repertoire was sequenced with immunoSEQ multiplex PCR; TCRdb's copy has only in-frame clones and lacks some. The sample table includes about 120,000 clones. Material: PBMCs. The receptors were gathered from a man younger than 35 in good health and CMV-seronegative.

The V and J genes are TRBV5-1 and TRBJ1-5, with TRBD1 matching over 10 bases. CDR3 length: 15 amino acids. Trimming at V came to 0 bases and at J to 6 bases, leaving 3 bases not matched to a gene. CDR1 SGHRS and CDR2 YFSETQ come from the germline V gene. The CDR3 sequence is CASSLGQGAGQPQHF. The CDR3 coding sequence is TGCGCCAGCAGCTTGGGACAGGGGGCGGGTCAGCCCCAGCATTTT.

The chain recombines TRBV18 with TRBJ2-1; D perhaps matches TRBD2 (6 bases). Germline V gene sequence: CDR1 KGHSH, CDR2 LQKENI. Trimming took off 6 bases at V and 6 bases at J, with 15 bases between the two ends. This CDR3 has 14 amino acids. The CDR3: CASSPIRESNEQFF. CDR3 in DNA: TGTGCCAGCTCCCCAATCCGGGAGTCCAATGAGCAGTTCTTC.

The CDR3 region is CASSRDRRDTIYF. The DNA of the CDR3 is TGTGCCAGCAGCCGGGACAGGCGGGACACCATATATTTT. V and J are TRBV6-1 and TRBJ1-3; TRBD1 matches 8 bases. Germline-derived CDR1 and CDR2 are MNHNS and SASEGT. There are 13 residues in the CDR3. V lost 6 bases and J lost 8; bases outside the gene matches: 6.

CDR3 sequence: CASSLYTGRNTGELFF. The CDR3 DNA is TGTGCCAGCAGCTTATACACAGGGAGGAACACCGGGGAGCTGTTTTTT. The rearrangement links TRBV7-3 to TRBJ2-2; a weak D match, TRBD1 (6 bases). Trimming left V 2 bases short and J 1 base short, with 11 bases between. Germline values: CDR1 SGHTA, CDR2 FQGTGA. The CDR3 runs 16 residues. The whole variable domain, filled in from reference TRBV7-3 and TRBJ2-2, reads GAGVSQTPSNKVTEKGKYVELRCDPISGHTALYWYRQSLGQGPEFLIYFQGTGAADDSGLPNDRFFAVRPEGSVSTLKIQRTERGDSAVYLCASSLYTGRNTGELFFGEGSRLTVL.

The chain has TRBV5-4 and TRBJ2-3, with TRBD2 matching over 7 bases. J lost 2 bases, V lost 3 bases, and 3 bases had no gene match. Germline CDR1 is SGHNT and CDR2 is YYREEE (reference sequence). This CDR3 is 14 amino acids long. The CDR3 sequence: CASSSSGNTDTQYF. The CDR3 nucleotides are TGTGCCAGCAGCTCCAGCGGGAACACAGATACGCAGTATTTT. Using reference TRBV5-4 and TRBJ2-3 for the parts outside the CDR3, the full variable domain is ETGVTQSPTHLIKTRGQQVTLRCSSQSGHNTVSWYQQALGQGPQFIFQYYREEENGRGNFPPRFSGLQFPNYSSELNVNALELDDSALYLCASSSSGNTDTQYFGPGTRLTVL.

J is TRBJ1-1 and V is TRBV18; D may be TRBD1 (5 bases). The V end lost 4 bases, the J end lost 6 bases, and 15 bases lay between the germline ends. Per germline, CDR1 KGHSH and CDR2 LQKENI. The length of the CDR3 is 14 residues. CDR3 sequence (DNA): TGTGCCAGCTCACTACAGGAGGGGATCGCTGAAGCTTTCTTT. It specifies CASSLQEGIAEAFF.

The rearrangement joins TRBV25-1 to TRBJ2-2, with 8 bases aligning to TRBD1. CDR1 and CDR2 from the germline V gene are MGHDK and SYGVNS. The CDR3 extends over 16 amino acids. The trim removed 4 bases at V and 1 base at J, leaving 5 bases unmatched. CDR3: CASSATGQGNTGELFF. CDR3 bases: TGTGCCAGCAGTGCCACAGGACAGGGGAACACCGGGGAGCTGTTTTTT. Supplemented by reference TRBV25-1 and TRBJ2-2, the full variable domain reads EADIYQTPRYLVIGTGKKITLECSQTMGHDKMYWYQQDPGMELHLIHYSYGVNSTEKGDLSSESTVSRIRTEHFPLTLESARPSHTSQYLCASSATGQGNTGELFFGEGSRLTVL.

The genes are TRBV4-2 and TRBJ2-1; weak D call: TRBD1 (5 bases). V lost 0 bases, J lost 9 bases, and 6 bases lay in between. Germline loops: CDR1 LGHNA, CDR2 YNFKEQ. This CDR3 comprises 12 residues. CDR3: CASSQEGVEQFF. CDR3 nucleotides: TGTGCCAGCAGCCAAGAAGGGGTTGAGCAGTTCTTC.

The chain links TRBV15 to TRBJ2-1; 7 bases line up with TRBD1. J was trimmed by 4 bases and V by 5 bases; bases with no gene match: 5. Looked up from germline, CDR1 is LNHNV and CDR2 is YYDKDF (reference sequence). The CDR3 covers 14 residues. The CDR3 loop is CATSRDRRYNEQFF. CDR3 DNA sequence: TGTGCCACCAGCCGGGACAGACGGTACAATGAGCAGTTCTTC.

This sequence joins TRBV5-1 and TRBJ2-7; a possible D gene is TRBD1 (8 bases). Trimming removed 0 bases from V and 6 bases from J, with 13 bases in between. Germline CDR1 and CDR2: SGHRS and YFSETQ. The CDR3 has 14 amino acids. Here the CDR3 DNA reads TGCGCCAGCAGCTTGGGGGACAGGACTAGCGAGCAGTACTTC. It is translated as CASSLGDRTSEQYF.